These 20 T cell receptor beta chains came from one sample sequenced in a study of T cell responses to AZD1222 COVID-19 vaccine. Here immunoSEQ multiplex PCR was the method, and the copy in TCRdb shows in-frame clones only, minus some. This table has under 110,000 clones, about 90% appearing once. The source material was peripheral blood, sampled on day 0 of AZD1222 vaccination. The receptors derive from an adult in good health.

This clone was seen more than once but under ten times. The genes are TRBV30 and TRBJ2-1; the D gene is possibly TRBD2 (5 bases). V was trimmed by 0 bases and J by 9 bases, leaving 9 bases between them. The CDR3 length is 12 residues. Germline CDR1 and CDR2: GTSNPN and SVGIG (reference sequence). The CDR3 nucleotides are TGTGCCTGGAGTGTTACCCGGGGTGAGCAGTTCTTC. This codes for CAWSVTRGEQFF. Complete variable domain (other parts from reference TRBV30 and TRBJ2-1): SQTIHQWPATLVQPVGSPLSLECTVEGTSNPNLYWYRQAAGRGLQLLFYSVGIGQISSEVPQNLSASRPQDRQFILSSKKLLLSDSGFYLCAWSVTRGEQFFGPGTRLTVL.

The chain employs TRBV7-3 and TRBJ2-1, with TRBD1 identical over 8 bases. The CDR3 spans 13 residues. V trimming: 5 bases; J trimming: 8 bases; junction bases outside the gene matches: 5. Germline assignment: CDR1 SGHTA and CDR2 FQGTGA. CDR3 protein: CASSADRGHEQFF. The CDR3 DNA reads TGTGCCAGCAGCGCAGACAGGGGCCATGAGCAGTTCTTC.

The chain combines TRBV12-3 or TRBV12-4 with TRBJ1-1; no clear D. This CDR3 has 13 residues. V was cut by 2 bases and J by 5 bases, with 9 bases left in between. The chain's CDR3 is CASSLPGDTEAFF. The CDR3 DNA reads as TGTGCCAGCAGTTTACCCGGGGATACTGAAGCTTTCTTT.

The chain employs TRBV5-6 and TRBJ2-1; perhaps TRBD2 as D (6 bases). CDR1 and CDR2 (germline): SGHDT, YYEEEE. The CDR3 spans 13 residues. V was clipped by 4 bases and J by 10 bases, with 15 bases between them. CDR3: CASSLGTGEEQFF. The CDR3 DNA reads as TGTGCCAGCAGCCTGGGGACTGGCGAGGAGCAGTTCTTC.

The V call is TRBV11-2, the J call TRBJ1-2; 7 positions agree with TRBD1. This CDR3 comprises 16 residues. Germline-derived CDR1 and CDR2 are SGHAT and FQNNGV. With 1 base clipped from V and 2 bases from J, the junction kept 7 bases outside the gene matches. This CDR3 is CASSLVGTALNYGYTF. The CDR3 coding sequence is TGTGCCAGCAGCTTAGTTGGGACAGCACTCAACTATGGCTACACCTTC. Combining the CDR3 with reference TRBV11-2 and TRBJ1-2 gives the whole variable domain EAGVAQSPRYKIIEKRQSVAFWCNPISGHATLYWYQQILGQGPKLLIQFQNNGVVDDSQLPKDRFSAERLKGVDSTLKIQPAKLEDSAVYLCASSLVGTALNYGYTFGSGTRLTVV.

The chain joins TRBV18 to TRBJ2-7, with 8 bases that match TRBD1. This CDR3 has 15 residues. Germline-derived CDR1 and CDR2 are KGHSH and LQKENI. The trim removed 3 bases at V and 4 bases at J, leaving 8 bases unmatched. In DNA form, the CDR3 reads TGTGCCAGCTCACCCTCTAGGACAGGGTATTACGAGCAGTACTTC. Its translation is CASSPSRTGYYEQYF.

The rearrangement links TRBV19 to TRBJ1-1, with a weak D call TRBD1 (6 bases). V lost 7 bases, J lost 5 bases, and 17 bases lay in between. Per the germline V gene, CDR1 is LNHDA and CDR2 is SQIVND (reference sequence). CDR3 size: 14 residues. This chain's CDR3 is CASNAPGQGTEAFF. CDR3 bases: TGTGCCAGTAACGCTCCGGGCCAGGGGACTGAAGCTTTCTTT.

V and J are TRBV10-1 and TRBJ1-4; TRBD1 might be the D (5 bases). The CDR3 extends over 16 amino acids. From germline, CDR1 is WNHNN and CDR2 SYGVQD (reference sequence). The ends were cut back, 3 bases at V and 0 bases at J, with 11 bases in the middle. CDR3 in DNA: TGCGCCAGCAGTGAAACAGGAGACGCAACTAATGAAAAACTGTTTTTT. Translated: CASSETGDATNEKLFF.

The chain uses TRBV5-1 and TRBJ1-3; D call uncertain. The V end was cut by 4 bases, the J end by 3 bases, with 17 bases between. The length of the CDR3 is 16 residues. The germline CDR1 and CDR2 sequences are SGHRS and YFSETQ. The CDR3, as DNA: TGCGCCAGCAGCAGGTCGGACTCTTCGGGTGGAAACACCATATATTTT. Translating it yields CASSRSDSSGGNTIYF.

The V call is TRBV5-4, the J call TRBJ1-1; 10 bases agree with TRBD1. Germline V gene lookup returns CDR1 SGHNT and CDR2 YYREEE (reference sequence). The CDR3 covers 15 residues. The trim removed 3 bases at V and 0 bases at J, leaving 2 bases unmatched. CDR3 sequence (DNA): TGTGCCAGCAGCTGGGGACAGGGGATGAACACTGAAGCTTTCTTT. Encoded protein: CASSWGQGMNTEAFF.

The V call is TRBV6-1, the J call TRBJ2-7; weak D call: TRBD2 (5 bases). The V end was cut by 4 bases, the J end by 3 bases, with 19 bases between. The CDR3 spans 16 residues. Germline-derived CDR1 and CDR2 are MNHNS and SASEGT. CDR3 amino acids: CASSAPGLLDRYEQYF. The CDR3 DNA follows: TGTGCCAGCAGTGCTCCTGGACTTTTAGATCGCTACGAGCAGTACTTC.

V is TRBV11-2 and J is TRBJ1-2, with 7 bases identical to TRBD1. The CDR3 runs to 16 residues. Germline lookup yields CDR1 SGHAT and CDR2 FQNNGV. Trimming at V came to 0 bases and at J to 4 bases, leaving 8 bases not matched to a gene. CDR3 nucleotides: TGTGCCAGCAGCTTAGATCCTGGGACAGTCTCCTATGGCTACACCTTC. Protein sequence: CASSLDPGTVSYGYTF.

The chain recombines TRBV5-5 with TRBJ1-4, with D possibly matching TRBD1 (5 bases). The CDR3 spans 14 residues. CDR1 is SGHKS and CDR2 is YYEKEE in the germline V gene (reference sequence). Trimming removed 2 bases at V and 4 bases at J, with 9 bases between. This CDR3 is CASSFGADNEKLFF. Written as DNA, the CDR3 is TGTGCCAGCAGCTTCGGGGCAGATAATGAAAAACTGTTTTTT.

The genes are TRBV3-1 (or the pseudogene TRBV3-2) and TRBJ2-7; 10 bases are a match to TRBD2. The V gene's germline CDR1 is LGHDT and CDR2 YNNKEL (reference sequence). Germline trimming cut 5 bases from V and 3 bases from J; bases unmatched to any gene: 7. This CDR3 has 15 amino acids. The CDR3 region has the DNA TGTGCCAGCAGCGCCGCGGCTAGCGGGAGCTACGAGCAGTACTTC. It translates to CASSAAASGSYEQYF.

The V call is TRBV29-1, the J call TRBJ2-1, with 8 bases fitting TRBD1. J lost 0 bases, V lost 6 bases, and 4 bases had no gene match. The V gene's germline CDR1 is SQVTM and CDR2 ANQGSEA. This CDR3 spans 14 amino acids. This chain's CDR3 is CSVKQGVSYNEQFF. In nucleotides, the CDR3 is TGCAGCGTGAAACAGGGGGTCTCCTACAATGAGCAGTTCTTC.

V is TRBV5-1 and J is TRBJ2-5; the match to TRBD2 covers 8 bases. CDR1 SGHRS and CDR2 YFSETQ come from the germline V gene. V lost 0 bases, J lost 4 bases, and 5 bases stayed unmatched. This CDR3 spans 15 amino acids. CDR3 bases: TGCGCCAGCAGCTTGGTCAGCGGGAGTCCAGAGACCCAGTACTTC. Translating it yields CASSLVSGSPETQYF.

V usage is TRBV7-9 and J usage is TRBJ2-1; TRBD1 agrees at 7 bases. Germline CDR1 reads SEHNR; CDR2 reads FQNEAQ (reference sequence). Unmatched junction bases numbered 12, after V lost 7 bases and J lost 9 bases. The CDR3 covers 14 residues. CDR3 in amino acids: CASTPGQSLGEQFF. DNA for the CDR3: TGTGCCAGCACCCCGGGACAGAGCTTGGGTGAGCAGTTCTTC.

This clone was counted a single time. Different DNA sequences within this sample yield the same CDR3. The rearrangement joins TRBV12-3 or TRBV12-4 to TRBJ1-1; no clear D. There are 13 residues in the CDR3. Trimming removed 3 bases at V and 4 bases at J, with 9 bases between. This CDR3 is CASSLVGGTEAFF. The CDR3 DNA follows: TGTGCCAGCAGTTTGGTCGGCGGCACTGAAGCTTTCTTT.

The chain recombines TRBV13 with TRBJ2-5; 7 bases agree with TRBD2. Losses at the gene ends were 5 bases for V and 5 bases for J; bases not matched to a gene: 11. This CDR3 is 15 amino acids long. The germline CDR1 and CDR2 sequences are PRHDT and FYEKMQ (reference sequence). The CDR3 is CASSPRMTSRETQYF. CDR3 sequence (DNA): TGTGCCAGCAGCCCCCGGATGACTAGCCGGGAGACCCAGTACTTC.

For the CDR3, the DNA is TGTGCCAGCAGCCCTATACAGGGGGCTGAAGCTTTCTTT. Its translation is CASSPIQGAEAFF. This rearrangement joins TRBV12-3 or TRBV12-4 to TRBJ1-1; 8 nucleotides agree with TRBD1. With V trimmed by 6 bases and J by 6 bases, 6 bases remained unmatched. This CDR3 spans 13 amino acids.